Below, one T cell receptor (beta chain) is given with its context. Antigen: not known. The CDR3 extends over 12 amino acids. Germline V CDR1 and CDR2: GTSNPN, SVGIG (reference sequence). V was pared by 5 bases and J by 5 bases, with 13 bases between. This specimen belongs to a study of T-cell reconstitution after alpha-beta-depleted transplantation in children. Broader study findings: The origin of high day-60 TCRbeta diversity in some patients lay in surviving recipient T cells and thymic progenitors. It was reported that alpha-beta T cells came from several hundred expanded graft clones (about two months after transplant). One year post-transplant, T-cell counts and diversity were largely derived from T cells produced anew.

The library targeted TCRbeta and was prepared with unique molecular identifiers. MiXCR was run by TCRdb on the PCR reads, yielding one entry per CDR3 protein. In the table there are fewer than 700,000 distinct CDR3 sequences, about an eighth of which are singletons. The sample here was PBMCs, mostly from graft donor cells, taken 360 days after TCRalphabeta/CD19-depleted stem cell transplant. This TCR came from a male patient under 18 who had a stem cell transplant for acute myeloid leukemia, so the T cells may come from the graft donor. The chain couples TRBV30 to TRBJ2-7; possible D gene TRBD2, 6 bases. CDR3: CAWAWGGDEQYF. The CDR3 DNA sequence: TGTGCCTGGGCCTGGGGAGGCGACGAGCAGTACTTC.